This T cell receptor (beta chain) was sequenced during a study of blood T cell repertoires in COVID-19. The CDR3 consists of 13 residues. The ends lost 7 bases at V and 3 bases at J; junction bases unmatched: 6. The table came from immunoSEQ multiplex PCR; TCRdb's copy has only in-frame clones and leaves some out. The repertoire holds about 120,000 clones, around 90% seen once, with 3.5% to 4% in the top ten. The sample consisted of peripheral blood. This chain connects TRBV12-3 or TRBV12-4 to TRBJ2-7; 7 positions match TRBD1. The source of this sequence is a woman between 55 and 75 years old with COVID-19, enrolled during active disease. The CDR3 DNA sequence: TGTGCCAGCACCTTAACAGGGGTCTACGAGCAGTACTTC. It codes for CASTLTGVYEQYF.